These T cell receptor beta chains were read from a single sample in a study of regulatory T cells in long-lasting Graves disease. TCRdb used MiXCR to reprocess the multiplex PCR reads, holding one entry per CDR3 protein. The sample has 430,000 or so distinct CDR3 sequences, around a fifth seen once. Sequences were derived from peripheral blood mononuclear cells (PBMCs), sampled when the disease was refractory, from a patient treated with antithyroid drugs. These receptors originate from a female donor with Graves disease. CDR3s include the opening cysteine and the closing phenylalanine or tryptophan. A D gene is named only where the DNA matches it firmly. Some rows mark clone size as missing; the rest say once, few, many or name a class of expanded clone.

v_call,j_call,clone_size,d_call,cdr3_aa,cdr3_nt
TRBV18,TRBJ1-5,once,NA,CASSHTDSLNQPQHF,TGTGCCAGCTCACACACAGACAGTCTTAATCAGCCCCAGCATTTT
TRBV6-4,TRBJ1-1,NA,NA,CASSYVQGLNTEAFF,TGTGCCAGCAGTTACGTACAGGGATTAAACACTGAAGCTTTCTTT
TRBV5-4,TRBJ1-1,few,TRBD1,CASSSEDRGTEAFF,TGTGCCAGCAGCTCCGAGGACAGGGGGACTGAAGCTTTCTTT
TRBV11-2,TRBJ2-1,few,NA,CASSDSGEQFF,TGTGCCAGCAGCGATTCGGGCGAGCAGTTCTTC
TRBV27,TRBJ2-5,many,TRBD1,CASSLSRQGFETQYF,TGTGCCAGCAGTTTATCGAGACAGGGTTTCGAGACCCAGTACTTC
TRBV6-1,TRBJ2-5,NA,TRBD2,CASRGLAGVGETQYF,TGTGCCAGCAGGGGACTAGCGGGAGTTGGAGAGACCCAGTACTTC
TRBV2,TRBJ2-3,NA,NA,CASARWRESTDTQYF,TGTGCCAGCGCTAGATGGCGGGAAAGCACAGATACGCAGTATTTT
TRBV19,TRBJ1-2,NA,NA,CASSGPLGSHNYGYTF,TGTGCCAGTAGTGGTCCCCTCGGCAGCCATAACTATGGCTACACCTTC
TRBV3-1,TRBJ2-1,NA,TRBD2,CASSPAGTSAPYEQFF,TGTGCCAGCAGCCCCGCGGGGACTAGCGCCCCTTATGAGCAGTTCTTC
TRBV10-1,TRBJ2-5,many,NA,CANTSSDQETQYF,TGCGCCAACACATCTAGCGACCAAGAGACCCAGTACTTC
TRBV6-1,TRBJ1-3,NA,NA,CAMPLSSGNTIYF,TGTGCCATGCCGTTGAGCTCTGGAAACACCATATATTTT
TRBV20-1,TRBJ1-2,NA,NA,CSAKGSGYTF,TGCAGTGCCAAGGGGTCCGGCTACACCTTC
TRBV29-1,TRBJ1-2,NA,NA,CSVPSGGLIYGYTF,TGCAGCGTTCCGTCGGGGGGCCTCATCTATGGCTACACCTTC
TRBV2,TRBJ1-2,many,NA,CASSAVTNYGYTF,TGTGCCAGCAGTGCTGTCACTAACTATGGCTACACCTTC
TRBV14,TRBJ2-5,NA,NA,CASSQYLGQGTETQYF,TGTGCCAGCAGCCAATATTTGGGGCAGGGAACAGAGACCCAGTACTTC
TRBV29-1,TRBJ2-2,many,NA,CSVSGLSTGELFF,TGCAGCGTGTCCGGGTTAAGCACCGGGGAGCTGTTTTTT
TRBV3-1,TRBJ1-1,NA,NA,CASSQPGRETEAFF,TGTGCCAGCAGCCAACCGGGACGGGAAACTGAAGCTTTCTTT
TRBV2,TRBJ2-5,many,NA,CASSEALARETQYF,TGTGCCAGCAGTGAAGCCCTAGCGCGAGAGACCCAGTACTTC
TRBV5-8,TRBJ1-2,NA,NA,CASSLKVTGRSYGYTF,TGTGCCAGCAGCTTGAAGGTAACAGGGAGAAGCTATGGCTACACCTTC
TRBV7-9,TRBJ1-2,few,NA,CASRFWGAGPPGSYGYTF,TGTGCCAGCCGATTTTGGGGTGCCGGACCGCCCGGTTCTTATGGCTACACCTTC
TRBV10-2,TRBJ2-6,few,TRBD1,CASLRQGPGANVLTF,TGCGCCAGCCTTCGACAGGGGCCTGGGGCCAACGTCCTGACTTTC
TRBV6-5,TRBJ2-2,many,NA,CASSYEYTGELFF,TGTGCCAGCAGTTACGAGTACACCGGGGAGCTGTTTTTT
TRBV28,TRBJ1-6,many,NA,CASSVGAVNSPLHF,TGTGCCAGCAGCGTCGGGGCAGTTAATTCACCCCTCCACTTT
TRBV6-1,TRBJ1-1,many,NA,CASSTQSAANTEAFF,TGTGCCAGCAGTACGCAGAGTGCAGCGAACACTGAAGCTTTCTTT
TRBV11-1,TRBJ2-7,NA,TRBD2,CASRLAGANYEQYF,TGTGCCAGCAGACTAGCGGGAGCCAACTACGAGCAGTACTTC
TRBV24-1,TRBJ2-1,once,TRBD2,CATSDSGTRNEQFF,TGTGCCACCAGTGACTCCGGGACTAGAAATGAGCAGTTCTTC
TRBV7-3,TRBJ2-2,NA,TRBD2,CASSLGVLAGGYTGELFF,TGTGCCAGCAGCTTAGGGGTACTAGCGGGAGGATACACCGGGGAGCTGTTTTTT
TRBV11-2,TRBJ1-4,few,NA,CASSLFGDEKLFF,TGTGCCAGCAGCTTATTCGGGGACGAAAAACTGTTTTTT
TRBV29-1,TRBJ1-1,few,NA,CSAGKGERTEAFF,TGCAGCGCTGGAAAAGGAGAGAGGACTGAAGCTTTCTTT
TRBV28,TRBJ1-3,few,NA,CASTTWDTIYF,TGTGCCAGCACGACCTGGGACACCATATATTTT
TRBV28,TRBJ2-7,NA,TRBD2,CASTIAGGPYEQYF,TGTGCCAGCACCATAGCGGGAGGGCCCTACGAGCAGTACTTC
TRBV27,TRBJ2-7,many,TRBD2,CASSSLDSGSYEQYF,TGTGCCAGCAGTTCCCTGGATAGCGGGAGCTACGAGCAGTACTTC
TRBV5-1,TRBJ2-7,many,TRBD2,CASSVLAGATYEQYF,TGCGCCAGCAGCGTCCTAGCGGGAGCGACCTACGAGCAGTACTTC
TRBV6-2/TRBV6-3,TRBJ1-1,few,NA,CASLQGWNTEAFF,TGTGCCAGCTTGCAAGGCTGGAACACTGAAGCTTTCTTT
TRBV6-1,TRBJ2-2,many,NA,CASSEARGYTGELFF,TGTGCCAGCAGTGAAGCCAGGGGCTACACCGGGGAGCTGTTTTTT
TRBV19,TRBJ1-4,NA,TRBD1,CATNQGQGAEKLFF,TGTGCCACCAACCAGGGACAGGGGGCCGAAAAACTGTTTTTT
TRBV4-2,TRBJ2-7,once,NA,CASSQDPTENYEQYF,TGTGCCAGCAGCCAAGATCCGACTGAGAACTACGAGCAGTACTTC
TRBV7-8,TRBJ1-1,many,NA,CASSLAGLTTEAFF,TGTGCCAGCAGCTTAGCTGGCCTGACCACTGAAGCTTTCTTT
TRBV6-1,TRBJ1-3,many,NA,CASSEARYQSGNTIYF,TGTGCCAGCAGTGAAGCGCGATACCAAAGTGGAAACACCATATATTTT
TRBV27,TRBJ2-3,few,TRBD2,CASSPEPGLAGLTDTQYF,TGTGCCAGCAGTCCCGAGCCGGGACTAGCGGGACTCACAGATACGCAGTATTTT
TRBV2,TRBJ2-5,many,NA,CASSEGALQETQYF,TGTGCCAGCAGTGAGGGGGCGCTACAAGAGACCCAGTACTTC
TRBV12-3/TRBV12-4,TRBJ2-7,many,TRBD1,CASSQTGTGYEQYF,TGTGCCAGCAGCCAAACCGGGACAGGCTACGAGCAGTACTTC
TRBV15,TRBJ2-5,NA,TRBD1,CATSRPSDRGTQETQYF,TGTGCCACCAGCAGACCCTCGGACAGGGGGACCCAAGAGACCCAGTACTTC
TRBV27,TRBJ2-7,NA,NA,CASSSPMTPVNF,TGTGCCAGCAGTTCCCCAATGACCCCGGTTAACTTC
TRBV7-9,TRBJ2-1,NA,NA,CASSLVGDYNEQFF,TGTGCCAGCAGCTTAGTTGGCGACTACAATGAGCAGTTCTTC
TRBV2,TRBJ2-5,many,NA,CASSEYGTGETQYF,TGTGCCAGCAGTGAATACGGGACGGGGGAGACCCAGTACTTC